The 18 T cell receptor beta chains presented below share a single source sample, sequenced in a study of T cell repertoires in cytomegalovirus infection. TCRdb re-derived calls from the reads in MiXCR, one entry per CDR3 protein. The sample records approximately 500,000 distinct CDR3 sequences, 16% being singletons. Sequencing was carried out using CD8+ T cells from PBMCs. These receptors originate from a human donor in good health (CMV status not recorded). Some clones in this sample may be carry-over from other donors' samples.

Comment on this clonotype: A read error may be the cause here, since a much bigger clone is one base away. V usage is TRBV29-1 and J usage is TRBJ1-1; the D gene is possibly TRBD1 (5 bases). The CDR3 has 17 amino acids. Germline V gene data show CDR1 as SQVTM and CDR2 as ANQGSEA. Trimming removed 5 bases from V and 1 base from J, with 23 bases in between. The CDR3 nucleotides are TGCAGCGTTAGGGTGACGGAGGGAAGGGGTTGGAACACTGAAGCTTTCTTT. Its translation: CSVRVTEGRGWNTEAFF.

The gene calls are TRBV20-1 and TRBJ1-6, with TRBD1 matching 8 bases. Germline values: CDR1 DFQATT, CDR2 SNEGSKA (reference sequence). After removal of 6 bases from V and 7 bases from J, the junction contained 14 bases not matched to a gene. CDR3 size: 16 residues. The DNA for the CDR3 is TGCAGTGCCCGAGACAGGGGAAGTGTCCGGAATTCACCCCTCCACTTT. Translating it yields CSARDRGSVRNSPLHF.

This clonotype was picked up many times. This sequence joins TRBV7-9 and TRBJ2-1; TRBD2 matches at 11 bases. The CDR3 totals 15 residues. Germline CDR1 is SEHNR and CDR2 is FQNEAQ (reference sequence). J lost 4 bases, V lost 5 bases, and 4 bases had no gene match. The CDR3 sequence is CASSTLAGEYNEQFF. The CDR3 nucleotides read TGTGCCAGCAGCACACTAGCGGGAGAGTACAATGAGCAGTTCTTC.

This clonotype was found many times. The rearrangement links TRBV10-3 to TRBJ1-3; the D is unclear. The germline gives CDR1 ENHRY, CDR2 SYGVKD. V lost 0 bases and J lost 9, with 21 bases in between. There are 17 residues in the CDR3. DNA for the CDR3: TGTGCCATCAGTGAGTCGACTCGAAAGGGCCCGGAGGCCACCATATATTTT. Its protein is CAISESTRKGPEATIYF.

A few counts support this clonotype. This sequence joins TRBV7-9 and TRBJ2-1, with D perhaps TRBD1 (7 bases). Trimming pared 6 bases from V and 15 bases from J, leaving 12 bases between. This CDR3 has 10 amino acids. CDR1 SEHNR and CDR2 FQNEAQ come from the germline V gene (reference sequence). CDR3 in DNA: TGTGCCAGCAGGGGGGGACAGTTGTTCTTC. Translation: CASRGGQLFF.

This clonotype showed up many times. V and J are TRBV6-6 and TRBJ2-5; D possibly corresponds to TRBD2 (6 bases). V shed 0 bases and J shed 5 bases, with 16 bases lying between them. In germline, CDR1 is MNHNY, CDR2 SVGAGI (reference sequence). The length of the CDR3 is 16 residues. The CDR3 protein is CASSYSKSGVSETQYF. CDR3 DNA: TGTGCCAGCAGTTACTCGAAATCGGGGGTATCGGAGACCCAGTACTTC.

The genes are TRBV13 and TRBJ2-1; TRBD2 might be the D (6 bases). The germline V and J ends were trimmed by 5 bases and 10 bases, with 15 bases remaining between them. Germline CDR1 and CDR2: PRHDT and FYEKMQ (reference sequence). This CDR3 comprises 13 residues. The DNA for the CDR3 is TGTGCCAGCAGCCCTGGAGGGTCTCGGGAGCAGTTCTTC. It codes for CASSPGGSREQFF.

The chain combines TRBV6-1 with TRBJ2-7; 7 positions agree with TRBD1. Germline V gene sequence: CDR1 MNHNS, CDR2 SASEGT. Trimming took 6 bases from V and 5 from J; bases not matched to a gene: 4. This CDR3 is built from 12 residues. The CDR3 nucleotides read TGTGCCAGCAGACGACAGGGAAACGAGCAGTACTTC. It translates to CASRRQGNEQYF.

Comment on this clonotype: Lacking the conserved final phenylalanine or tryptophan, this CDR3 likely reflects a read error. This sequence joins TRBV4-1 and TRBJ2-7, with 8 bases fitting TRBD2. Germline CDR1 and CDR2: MGHRA and YSYEKL. The CDR3 consists of 16 residues. CDR3 coding DNA: TGTGCCAGCAGCCCCCGGCTAGCGGGTCTATCTCACGAGCAGTACTTA. Protein sequence: CASSPRLAGLSHEQYL.

At least ten counts were recorded for this clonotype. This rearrangement joins TRBV7-2 to TRBJ2-7; a weak D match, TRBD2 (5 bases). Germline loops: CDR1 SGHTA, CDR2 FQGNSA. V lost 5 bases and J 3 bases, leaving 14 bases between the germline ends. CDR3 size: 14 residues. This chain's CDR3 is CASSPALGIYEQYF. CDR3 sequence (DNA): TGTGCCAGCAGCCCGGCACTAGGAATCTACGAGCAGTACTTC.

As regards this clonotype: A read error may be the cause here, since a much bigger clone is one base away. The chain combines TRBV7-3 with TRBJ1-2; D call uncertain. In germline, CDR1 is SGHTA, CDR2 FQGTGA. This CDR3 is 14 amino acids long. The CDR3 loop reads CVSSPHGGVEGYTF. In DNA, the CDR3 is TGTGTCAGCAGCCCCCACGGCGGGGTCGAGGGCTACACCTTC.

This clonotype was observed at least ten times. The chain is built from TRBV7-9 and TRBJ2-5; 8 bases map to TRBD2. The V gene end was trimmed by 5 bases and the J gene end by 5 bases; junction bases not matched to a gene: 4. The CDR3 totals 13 residues. Germline V gene lookup returns CDR1 SEHNR and CDR2 FQNEAQ (reference sequence). This chain's CDR3 is CASSPRLAETQYF. The CDR3 DNA sequence: TGTGCCAGCAGCCCCCGACTAGCGGAGACCCAGTACTTC.

This clonotype was detected ten times or more. The V and J genes are TRBV7-9 and TRBJ2-1; 8 positions match TRBD2. Germline-derived CDR1 and CDR2 are SEHNR and FQNEAQ (reference sequence). The CDR3 is made up of 15 amino acids. The V segment lost 1 base and the J segment 9 bases; nucleotides outside the gene matches: 8. The CDR3 DNA reads as TGTGCCAGCAGCTTAGGGGCTAGCGGGCTGGGTGAGCAGTTCTTC. Its protein product is CASSLGASGLGEQFF.

This clonotype was counted at least ten times. This chain connects TRBV7-3 to TRBJ2-7; D assignment may be TRBD1 or TRBD2 (5 bases each). From germline, CDR1 is SGHTA and CDR2 FQGTGA. The CDR3 length is 15 residues. Between the trimmed V and J ends, which lost 1 base and 5 bases, there was a span of 15 bases. The CDR3 is CASSLRGKGPHEQYF. DNA of the CDR3: TGTGCCAGCAGCTTAAGGGGTAAGGGACCCCACGAGCAGTACTTC.

This clonotype occurred many times. As DNA, the CDR3 is TGTGCCAGCAGCCCGGCCGGGGACACTGAAGCTTTCTTT. The encoded protein is CASSPAGDTEAFF. The V call is TRBV12-3 or TRBV12-4, the J call TRBJ1-1, with D hard to call. This CDR3 contains 13 residues. V was clipped by 6 bases and J by 3 bases, with 11 bases between them.

This clonotype was detected many times. The chain uses TRBV11-2 and TRBJ1-1, with D possibly TRBD1 on 6 matching bases. Germline assignment: CDR1 SGHAT and CDR2 FQNNGV. The V gene lost 2 bases and the J gene lost 1 base, with 14 bases spanning the gap. The CDR3 consists of 16 residues. CDR3 coding DNA: TGTGCCAGCAGCTTATGGTCGAAGGGGGGGAACACTGAAGCTTTCTTT. It translates to CASSLWSKGGNTEAFF.

This clonotype was recorded at least ten times. V usage is TRBV7-9 and J usage is TRBJ2-3, with TRBD1 matching over 8 bases. Per the germline V gene, CDR1 is SEHNR and CDR2 is FQNEAQ (reference sequence). V dropped 7 bases and J dropped 1; count of bases not matched to a gene: 7. The CDR3 consists of 15 residues. This chain's CDR3 is CASTLDRDRTDTQYF. The CDR3 nucleotides read TGTGCCAGCACCTTGGACAGGGACCGCACAGATACGCAGTATTTT.

This clonotype occurred many times. This sequence joins TRBV28 and TRBJ2-4; D unresolved. The CDR3 length is 13 residues. Looked up from germline, CDR1 is MDHEN and CDR2 is SYDVKM. Between the trimmed V and J ends, which lost 6 bases and 0 bases, there was a span of 6 bases. The CDR3 nucleotides read TGTGCCAGCAGCTACTTAGCCAAAAACATTCAGTACTTC. Translation gives CASSYLAKNIQYF.